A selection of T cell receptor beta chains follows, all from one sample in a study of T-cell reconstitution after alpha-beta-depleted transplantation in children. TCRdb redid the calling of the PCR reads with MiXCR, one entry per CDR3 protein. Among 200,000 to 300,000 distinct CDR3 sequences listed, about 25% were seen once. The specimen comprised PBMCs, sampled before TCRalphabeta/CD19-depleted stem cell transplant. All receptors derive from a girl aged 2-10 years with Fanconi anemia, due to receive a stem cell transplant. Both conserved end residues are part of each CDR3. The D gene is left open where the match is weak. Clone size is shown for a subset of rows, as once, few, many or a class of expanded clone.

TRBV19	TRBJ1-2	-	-	CALRRYGYTF	TGTGCCCTGAGGAGATATGGCTACACCTTC
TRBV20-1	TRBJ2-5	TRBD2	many	CSADSLAGGMETQYF	TGCAGTGCCGATAGCCTAGCGGGGGGAATGGAGACCCAGTACTTC
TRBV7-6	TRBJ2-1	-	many	CASSFRLESSYNEQFF	TGTGCCAGCAGCTTCCGCCTAGAGTCTTCCTACAATGAGCAGTTCTTC
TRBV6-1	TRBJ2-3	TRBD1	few	CASSEATGTGSTDTQYF	TGTGCCAGCAGTGAAGCCACCGGGACAGGAAGCACAGATACGCAGTATTTT
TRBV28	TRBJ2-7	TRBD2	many	CASSLWTSDSYEQYF	TGTGCCAGCAGTTTATGGACTAGCGACTCCTACGAGCAGTACTTC
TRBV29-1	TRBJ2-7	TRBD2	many	CSVAEGGGGYEQYF	TGCAGCGTTGCGGAGGGCGGGGGTGGTTACGAGCAGTACTTC
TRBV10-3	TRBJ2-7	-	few	CAIGKGAYEQYF	TGTGCCATCGGGAAAGGGGCCTACGAGCAGTACTTC
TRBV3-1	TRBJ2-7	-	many	CASSQEVSSSEQYF	TGTGCCAGCAGCCAAGAGGTCTCTAGCAGCGAGCAGTACTTC
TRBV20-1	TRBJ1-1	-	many	CSARIGVDTEAFF	TGCAGTGCTAGGATCGGAGTAGACACTGAAGCTTTCTTT
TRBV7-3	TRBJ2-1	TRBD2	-	CASSRDGRAGDSYNEQFF	TGTGCCAGCAGCCGAGACGGAAGAGCGGGAGACTCCTACAATGAGCAGTTCTTC
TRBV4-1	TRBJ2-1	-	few	CASSQLESSYNEQFF	TGCGCCAGCAGCCAACTAGAGAGCTCCTACAATGAGCAGTTCTTC
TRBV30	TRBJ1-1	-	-	CAWRKSPNRRSTEAFF	TGTGCCTGGAGAAAGTCCCCGAATCGGCGGAGCACTGAAGCTTTCTTT
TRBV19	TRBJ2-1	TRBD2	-	CASSIDRTSGGTDEQFF	TGTGCCAGTAGTATAGATAGGACTAGCGGGGGTACCGATGAGCAGTTCTTC
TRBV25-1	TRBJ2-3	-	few	CAVQGGGFDTQYF	TGTGCCGTTCAGGGGGGGGGCTTCGATACGCAGTATTTT
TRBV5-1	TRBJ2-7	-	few	CASSFKEKGYEQYF	TGCGCCAGCAGCTTTAAGGAAAAGGGCTACGAGCAGTACTTC
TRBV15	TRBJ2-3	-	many	CATSGSLRDTQYF	TGTGCCACCAGCGGAAGCTTGAGGGATACGCAGTATTTT
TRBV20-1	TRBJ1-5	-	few	CSAHRADQPQHF	TGCAGTGCGCACAGGGCCGATCAGCCCCAGCATTTT
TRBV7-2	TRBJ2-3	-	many	CASSLVIDTQYF	TGTGCCAGCAGCTTAGTGATAGATACGCAGTATTTT
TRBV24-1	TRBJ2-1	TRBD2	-	CATSVPIAGAYNEQFF	TGTGCCACCAGTGTTCCCATAGCGGGAGCCTACAATGAGCAGTTCTTC
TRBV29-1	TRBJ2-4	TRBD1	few	CSGLGDRDAKNIQYF	TGCAGCGGGCTCGGGGACAGGGATGCCAAAAACATTCAGTACTTC
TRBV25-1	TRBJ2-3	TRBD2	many	CASNPWRGTTDTQYF	TGTGCCAGCAACCCATGGCGGGGGACCACAGATACGCAGTATTTT
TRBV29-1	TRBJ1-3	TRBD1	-	CSVDTLGQGENTIYF	TGCAGCGTGGACACCTTGGGACAGGGAGAAAACACCATATATTTT
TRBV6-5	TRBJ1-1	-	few	CASSFGQTGRGNTEAFF	TGTGCCAGCAGTTTCGGACAAACTGGGAGGGGGAACACTGAAGCTTTCTTT
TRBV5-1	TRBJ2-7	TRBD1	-	CASSLVGTGVNPTQQYF	TGCGCCAGCAGCTTGGTTGGGACAGGAGTGAACCCTACGCAGCAGTACTTC
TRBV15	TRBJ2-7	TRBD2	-	CATSRGAGVYEQYF	TGTGCCACCAGCAGAGGAGCGGGAGTCTACGAGCAGTACTTC
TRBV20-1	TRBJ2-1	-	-	CSAYYGLSSYNEQFF	TGCAGTGCTTACTACGGGTTGAGCTCCTACAATGAGCAGTTCTTC
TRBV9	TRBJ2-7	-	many	CASSPPTRDYEQYF	TGTGCCAGCAGCCCCCCGACCCGGGACTACGAGCAGTACTTC
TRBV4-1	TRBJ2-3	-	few	CASSPHTPRLEGGTDTQYF	TGCGCCAGCAGCCCCCATACTCCTCGACTAGAAGGGGGCACAGATACGCAGTATTTT
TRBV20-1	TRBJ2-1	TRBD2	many	CSATLAGGPYNEQFF	TGCAGTGCGACCCTAGCGGGAGGGCCTTACAATGAGCAGTTCTTC
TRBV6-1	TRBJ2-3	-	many	CASSESRSSTDTQYF	TGTGCCAGCAGTGAATCGAGGTCTAGCACAGATACGCAGTATTTT
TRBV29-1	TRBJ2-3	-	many	CSVEGAGDTDTQYF	TGCAGCGTCGAAGGGGCGGGTGACACAGATACGCAGTATTTT
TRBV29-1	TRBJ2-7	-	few	CSVTTGRSYEQYF	TGCAGCGTTACCACAGGGAGGAGTTACGAGCAGTACTTC
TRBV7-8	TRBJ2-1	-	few	CASSPDRYYNEQFF	TGTGCCAGCAGCCCGGACAGATACTACAATGAGCAGTTCTTC
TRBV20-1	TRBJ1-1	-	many	CSARDPRPSIPPNTEAFF	TGCAGTGCTAGAGATCCCCGGCCGAGTATTCCCCCGAACACTGAAGCTTTCTTT
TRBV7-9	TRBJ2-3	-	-	CASQRTPSTDTQYF	TGTGCCAGCCAACGGACACCTAGCACAGATACGCAGTATTTT
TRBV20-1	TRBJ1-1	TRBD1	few	CSASRDRGAEAFF	TGCAGTGCAAGTAGGGACAGGGGTGCTGAAGCTTTCTTT
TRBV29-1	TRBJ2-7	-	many	CSVGYFGRRRTYEQYF	TGCAGCGTTGGTTACTTCGGGCGAAGGAGGACCTACGAGCAGTACTTC
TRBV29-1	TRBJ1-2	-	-	CSVPVGVLYGYTF	TGCAGCGTACCTGTGGGGGTTCTCTATGGCTACACCTTC
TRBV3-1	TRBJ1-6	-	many	CASSQDGRERRSPLHF	TGTGCCAGCAGCCAAGATGGAAGGGAGAGGCGGTCACCCCTCCACTTT
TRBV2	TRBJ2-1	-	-	CASSPAGRDNEQFF	TGTGCCAGCAGTCCCGCAGGAAGGGACAATGAGCAGTTCTTC